This T cell receptor (beta chain) was sequenced for a study of monozygotic twins with inflammatory bowel disease. Study conclusions and caveats: Distinction of different T cell subtypes was not possible.

About this clonotype: Its antigen is unknown.

From its re-call of the 5' RACE reads, TCRdb lists each CDR3 protein once, without DNA. The listing contains around 150,000 distinct CDR3 sequences. This CDR3 region has 13 residues. Germline lookup yields CDR1 SGHAT and CDR2 FQDESV (reference sequence). The chain combines TRBV11-1 with TRBJ1-5. This sequence originates from a human donor with ulcerative colitis or Crohn's disease, or a healthy co-twin of an affected twin (not recorded which). The specimen was blood. CDR3 sequence reads: CASSLESDQPQHF.